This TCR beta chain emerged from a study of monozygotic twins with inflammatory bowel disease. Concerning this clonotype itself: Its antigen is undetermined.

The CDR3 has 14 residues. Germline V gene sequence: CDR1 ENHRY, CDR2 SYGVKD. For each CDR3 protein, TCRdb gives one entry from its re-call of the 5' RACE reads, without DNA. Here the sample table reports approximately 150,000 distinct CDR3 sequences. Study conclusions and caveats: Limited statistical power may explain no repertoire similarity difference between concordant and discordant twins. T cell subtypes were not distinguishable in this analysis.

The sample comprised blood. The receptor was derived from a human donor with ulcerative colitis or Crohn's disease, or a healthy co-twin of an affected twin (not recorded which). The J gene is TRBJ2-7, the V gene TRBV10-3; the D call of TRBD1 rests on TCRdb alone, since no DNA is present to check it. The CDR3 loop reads CAISEQGQGYEQYF.